This entry is about one T cell receptor (beta chain). This clone was seen a few times. There is no known antigen for this receptor. Base qualities are not recorded, but no much larger clone differs from it by a single base. The data were taken from a study of shared clonotypes between healthy human individuals (dated by TCRdb to 2020 to 2022). Regarding the complete study: A few men and a couple of women, aged 18 to 49 years, made up the cohort. For each donor, three plates each were used for CD4 naive and CD4 memory, two plates were used for CD8 naive, and one plate was used for CD8 memory. To estimate repertoire size and how much clonotype sharing occurs between individuals, the study deeply sequenced the blood TCR repertoires of about five healthy adults. To increase sequencing depth and limit assay-specific biases, different laboratories used diverse techniques to prepare libraries and sequence TCR repertoires. Each donor's leukapheresis produced roughly between roughly 0.85 and 9.5 billion PBMCs. Findings and caveats that apply to the study as a whole: Because the study included a small number of donors, the genetic and exposure-history diversity represented was limited. Only blood was sampled, and tissue TCR repertoires likely differ from those in blood. Incomplete sequencing was indicated by rarefaction of sorted-subset datasets, despite the large sequencing depth. Across a handful of donors, around 5% of naive CD4, roughly 3.8% of naive CD8, approximately 2.5% of memory CD4, and 0.3% to 0.45% of memory CD8 clonotypes were shared. Compared with non-shared clonotypes, the clonotypes found in all four sorted-subset donors had higher generation probabilities. Naive subsets generally had larger estimated clonotype richness than memory subsets. Pairwise subsampling led to the expectation that sequencing depth would affect the degree of clonotype sharing among donors.

CDR1 and CDR2 (MNHEY, SVGAGI) derive from the germline V gene. The CDR3 sequence holds 14 residues, the cysteine and phenylalanine included. The CDR3 DNA has 42 bases and is translated from base 1. At the junction V is shortened by 8 bases and J by 6 bases, with 19 bases in between. Using the deep immunoSEQ assay, TCR CDR3 regions were amplified from genomic DNA by multiplex PCR. Extracted genomic DNA from each cell subset was spread evenly across all wells of several immunoSEQ 96-well plates, with each plate serving as a replicate. For sorted subsets, about 200 ng genomic DNA, equal to 30,000 or so T cell genomes, was loaded into each replicate PCR. Purified libraries were measured with a Qubit 3.0 fluorometer, size-checked on a Bioanalyzer 2100, and measured again with the KAPA Library Quantification kit. A separate single-read 150-cycle Illumina NextSeq 550 flow cell was used to sequence each immunoSEQ 96-well plate. The authors' pipeline ran thus. Because the immunoSEQ output held only junctional sequences and lacked quality scores, the filtering could not match the filtering applied to full-length reads. To assign V/J genes and CDR3, sequences were annotated against IMGT germline references using PyIR, a Python wrapper for IgBLAST v1.9. Reads were removed for weak V/J assignments (E-value above 1e-6), missing CDR3, stop codons, out-of-frame junctions, or ambiguous translated residues. A V3J clonotype was defined by an identical inferred V gene, J gene, and CDR3 amino acid sequence. Percentage overlap between repertoires was calculated by dividing the number of shared unique clonotypes by the size of the smaller repertoire. Three approaches were used to assess repertoire richness: RTK rarefaction, the Chao1 estimator, and Recon v2.1 estimates of unobserved clonotypes. Generation probabilities for all TCRbeta clonotypes obtained by the gDNA method from a handful of donors were computed using OLGA. In TCRdb, the immuneACCESS table is reduced to in-frame sequences with V and J assigned. These tables do not hold every clone; where another copy was compared, an unresolved V gene accounts for under half, and the others remain unexplained. Clonal size and the V and J genes are those of that table, whereas D and trimming came from the DNA. The sample yields under 700,000 clones; around 95% were counted once. The top ten constitute over 0.1% of the sample.

For the CD8 naive samples, CD45RO-negative cells were positively selected for CCR7, yielding a CD45RA+CCR7+ population from which TemRA cells were excluded. Donors were healthy HIV-negative adults with no recently reported acute infections or vaccinations. Every donor was a Caucasian adult living in Nashville, Tennessee, USA. Blood was collected by leukapheresis, and PBMCs were isolated by Ficoll-Histopaque density gradient centrifugation and then cryopreserved in liquid nitrogen vapor phase. Purity and quantity of every magnetically sorted T cell population were checked by analytical flow cytometry. Each sorted fraction had its genomic DNA isolated and then quantified by UV absorbance on a Nanodrop 2000c.

Sequencing was done on a sample of naive CD8+ T cells sorted from blood. This specimen's cell subset or site label, interpreted: CD45RA+CCR7+. The chain is assembled from TRBV6-5 and TRBJ2-5; matching of 5 bases hints at TRBD1 as the D gene. The receptor was derived from a woman aged 25 to 45 in good health. The CDR3 region: CASGLAGPVQTQYF. The nucleotide sequence reads TGTGCCAGCGGCCTCGCAGGGCCCGTACAGACCCAGTACTTC.